The present entry profiles one T cell receptor beta chain with its context. The antigen is undetermined. The data were obtained in a study of siplizumab effects on memory and regulatory T cells. The assay covered 75,000 to 100,000 TCR templates per sample. The table came from immunoSEQ multiplex PCR; TCRdb's copy has only in-frame clones and leaves some out. The data show 100,000 or so clones, with about 92% seen just once and more than 0.3% held by the top ten. The length of the CDR3 is 15 residues. The germline V gene encodes CDR1 GTSNPN and CDR2 SVGIG (reference sequence). The V end was cut by 2 bases, the J end by 7 bases, with 15 bases between. Overall study results and limits: Proliferating Tregs from siplizumab cultures lacked functional confirmation of suppression.

The sequenced sample consisted of CD4+ T cells sorted from blood. The TCR sequence derives from a human donor in good health. This chain links TRBV30 with TRBJ1-6; no reliable D call. CDR3 in amino acids: CAWSLAGVGNSPLHF. CDR3 DNA sequence: TGTGCCTGGAGTCTAGCCGGGGTTGGGAATTCACCCCTCCACTTT.